This paragraph covers one TCR beta chain sequence. The antigen is unknown. This specimen belongs to a study of T cells expressing NK-cell markers. For the study at large: One of eight sequenced donors was HCMV-seronegative; the other seven were seropositive. Points from the study as a whole: Several donors showed dominant NKG2C+ clonotypes comprising about 1.0-7.0% of their CD8+ T cells.

Germline lookup yields CDR1 SQVTM and CDR2 ANQGSEA. This CDR3 is 13 amino acids long. TCRdb reprocessed the 5' RACE reads and reports one entry per CDR3 protein, with no DNA. The sample includes fewer than 300,000 distinct CDR3 sequences. This TCR was recovered from a woman between 18 and 70 years old in good health. The genes are TRBV29-1 and TRBJ2-7; no DNA is available, so the TRBD1 call from TCRdb remains unchecked. Sequencing was done on a sample of blood T cells: a sorted CD56 or NKG2C T cell subset, CD4+ or CD8+ T cells, or bulk PBMC T cells (not recorded which). The CDR3 loop is CSPVPSDRDEQYF.